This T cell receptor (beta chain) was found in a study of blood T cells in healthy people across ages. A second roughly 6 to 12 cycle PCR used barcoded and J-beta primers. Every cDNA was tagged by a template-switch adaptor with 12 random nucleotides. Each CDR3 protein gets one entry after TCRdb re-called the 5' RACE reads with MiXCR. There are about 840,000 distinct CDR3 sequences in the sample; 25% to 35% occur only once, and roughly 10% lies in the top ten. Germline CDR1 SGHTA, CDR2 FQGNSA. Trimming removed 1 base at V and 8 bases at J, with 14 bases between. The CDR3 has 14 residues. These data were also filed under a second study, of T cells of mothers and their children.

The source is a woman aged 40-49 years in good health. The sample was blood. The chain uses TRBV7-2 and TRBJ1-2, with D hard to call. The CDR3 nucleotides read TGTGCCAGCAGCTTAGGCCCGGAGAATGCCGGCTACACCTTC. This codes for CASSLGPENAGYTF.